This T cell receptor (beta chain) was sequenced in a study of cytomegalovirus exposure and HLA in healthy donors. Amplification used 60 Vbeta primers and 13 Jbeta primers. The method was immunoSEQ multiplex PCR; TCRdb's version includes in-frame clones alone and lacks a portion of them. The top ten hold about 2.5% of the sample, which has roughly 290,000 clones, roughly 89% seen once. The sequence was obtained from a woman between 18 and 29 years old in good health and CMV-seronegative. The sample taken for sequencing was PBMCs.

CDR3 coding DNA: TGTGCCAGCAGCCCGAGTTTTATACAGGCGAACACCGGGGAGCTGTTTTTT. Translating it yields CASSPSFIQANTGELFF. The V call is TRBV5-6, the J call TRBJ2-2, with D possibly being TRBD1 (5 bases). CDR1 and CDR2 from the germline V gene are SGHDT and YYEEEE. Between the trimmed V and J ends, which lost 4 bases and 0 bases, there was a span of 16 bases. The CDR3 extends over 17 amino acids. Based on the CDR3 plus reference TRBV5-6 and TRBJ2-2, the full variable domain is DAGVTQSPTHLIKTRGQQVTLRCSPKSGHDTVSWYQQALGQGPQFIFQYYEEEERQRGNFPDRFSGHQFPNYSSELNVNALLLGDSALYLCASSPSFIQANTGELFFGEGSRLTVL.